Listed below are T cell receptor beta chains from one sample, sequenced in a study of shared clonotypes between healthy human individuals. TCRdb keeps only in-frame clones here, not all; method: immunoSEQ multiplex PCR. Here the sample spans roughly 2 million clones, roughly 95% being singletons. The specimen was naive CD4+ T cells sorted from blood. These receptors all stem from a man between 18 and 29 years old in good health. Both conserved end residues are part of each CDR3. The D gene is left open where the match is weak. Only some rows state a clone size, as once, few, many or a class for expanded clones.

>NA|TRBJ1-1|TRBV7-9|NA
TGTGCCAGCAGCTTATTGGGGCCGAACACTGAAGCTTTCTTT
CASSLLGPNTEAFF
>NA|TRBJ2-7|TRBV5-6|TRBD1
TGTGCCAGCAGCTCCCCCGGACAGGGGTACGAGCAGTACTTC
CASSSPGQGYEQYF
>NA|TRBJ1-6|TRBV18|NA
TGTGCCAGCTCACCACAGGGTAGGAATTCACCCCTCCACTTT
CASSPQGRNSPLHF
>NA|TRBJ2-3|TRBV5-6|NA
TGTGCCAGCAGCTTGGAGCAGGGTGGGACAGATACGCAGTATTTT
CASSLEQGGTDTQYF
>NA|TRBJ2-2|TRBV18|NA
TGTGCCAGCTCACCGGACAGGAACACCGGGGAGCTGTTTTTT
CASSPDRNTGELFF
>once|TRBJ2-3|TRBV7-9|TRBD2
TGTGCCAGCAGCTCAACACTAGCGGGATATACAGATACGCAGTATTTT
CASSSTLAGYTDTQYF
>NA|TRBJ1-3|TRBV18|TRBD1
TGTGCCAGCTCAGAGAGGACAGGAAGCTCTGGAAACACCATATATTTT
CASSERTGSSGNTIYF
>NA|TRBJ2-1|TRBV4-3|TRBD2
TGCGCCAGCAGCCAAGAAGGGTGGGGGGGTGAACTCTTC
CASSQEGWGGELF
>NA|TRBJ1-5|TRBV7-9|TRBD1
TGTGCCAGCAGCTTAGACTTCCCTGGGACAGGGAATAATCAGCCCCAGCATTTT
CASSLDFPGTGNNQPQHF
>NA|TRBJ1-2|TRBV11-2|TRBD1
TGTGCCAGCAGCTTACCACTGGACAGGGGGCCCGGCTACACCTTC
CASSLPLDRGPGYTF
>NA|TRBJ2-5|TRBV7-7|NA
TGTGCTAGCAGCCCTCAAGGAACCCAAGAGACCCAGTACTTC
CASSPQGTQETQYF